This T cell receptor beta chain was identified in a study of shared clonotypes between healthy human individuals. This clone occurred once. The CDR3 totals 13 residues. The germline CDR1 and CDR2 sequences are KGHSH and LQKENI. Trimming removed 6 bases at V and 3 bases at J, with 11 bases between. Generated by immunoSEQ multiplex PCR, the TCRdb table keeps only in-frame clones and is missing some. The data show 2.3 million or so clones, just over 90% seen once. Source material: naive CD4+ T cells from PBMCs. Stated subset: CD45RA+ positively selected. The TCR originated in a young man in good health. Some clones in this sample may be carry-over from other donors' samples. The gene calls are TRBV18 and TRBJ2-5; D gene uncertain. As DNA, the CDR3 is TGTGCCAGCTCGCCTGGAGAGGAAGAGACCCAGTACTTC. Protein product: CASSPGEEETQYF.